This TCR beta chain was recorded in a study of blood T cell repertoires in COVID-19. Study-wide context: Some COVID-19 samples were acute and others convalescent; all came from the United States, Italy and Spain. PBMCs, B-cell-depleted T cells, or T cells provided the cDNA or gDNA that made up the material.

In the original workflow: Nucleated cell counts were estimated from reference gene primer amplification. Profiled with immunoSEQ multiplex PCR; TCRdb holds only in-frame clones, not every one. V, J and clone size derive from that table, while D and trimming were established from the DNA sequence. The sample contains about 120,000 clones, approximately 90% of which appear only once. The sequence was obtained from a woman between 45 and 60 years old with acute or convalescent COVID-19. The sample taken for sequencing was peripheral blood.

CDR3 in amino acids: CASSYGGTNEKLFF. The CDR3 nucleotides are TGTGCCAGCAGTTATGGGGGGACTAATGAAAAACTGTTTTTT. This chain joins TRBV6-5 and TRBJ1-4, with D possibly being TRBD1 (5 bases). V was clipped by 3 bases and J by 2 bases, with 7 bases between them. Germline values: CDR1 MNHEY, CDR2 SVGAGI. This CDR3 has 14 amino acids.